The clone carrying this T cell receptor beta chain turned up a few times. The antigen is undetermined. The method was immunoSEQ multiplex PCR; TCRdb's version includes in-frame clones alone and lacks a portion of them. The sample has about 76,000 clones, around 77% seen once; the top ten hold under 2.5%. The CDR3 runs 14 residues. With 3 bases removed from V and 7 bases from J, the gap between germline ends came to 16 bases. The germline V gene encodes CDR1 GTSNPN and CDR2 SVGIG (reference sequence). This record belongs to a study of vaccination effects on CD4 cells after COVID-19. Culture lasted roughly 9 days before CD4+ T cell isolation.

The source is a human donor who received a COVID-19 vaccine. The rearrangement uses TRBV30 and TRBJ1-5; no clear D. The sample here was CD4+ T cells from PBMCs cultured without peptide, taken before COVID-19 vaccination. The chain's CDR3 is CAWSLDLLNQPQHF. CDR3 nucleotide sequence: TGTGCCTGGAGCCTTGACTTATTAAACCAGCCCCAGCATTTT.